The rows below give T cell receptor beta chains drawn from one sample of a study of blood T cell repertoires in COVID-19. Assay: immunoSEQ multiplex PCR; the TCRdb copy retains only in-frame clones and omits some. The data show 100,000 or so clones, under 80% seen once. The sample was peripheral blood. The source of these receptors is a woman in her seventies with acute or convalescent COVID-19. Each CDR3 is given with its conserved first and last residue. D genes are given only for firm matches. Expanded clones get a size class; other rows say once, few or many, or leave the size out.

V: TRBV12-5
J: TRBJ1-1
size: -
D: TRBD1
DNA: TGTGCTAGTGGCCCGGACAGGGGGTTGAACACTGAAGCTTTCTTT
CDR3: CASGPDRGLNTEAFF

V: TRBV5-1
J: TRBJ1-6
size: few
D: TRBD1
DNA: TGCGCCAGCAGCCCGGACAGGGGAGATTCACCCCTCCACTTT
CDR3: CASSPDRGDSPLHF

V: TRBV6-5
J: TRBJ2-3
size: once
D: -
DNA: TGTGCCAGCAGTCAGAGCGGAGGAATGGATACGCAGTATTTT
CDR3: CASSQSGGMDTQYF

V: TRBV2
J: TRBJ2-5
size: -
D: -
DNA: TGTGCCAGCAGGGGGGCGAGGGAGTCGGGGACCCAGTACTTC
CDR3: CASRGARESGTQYF

V: TRBV27
J: TRBJ1-3
size: many
D: TRBD1
DNA: TGTGCCAGCAGTTCACGCTCCCCCGACAGGGGGTTCTCTGGAAACACCATATATTTT
CDR3: CASSSRSPDRGFSGNTIYF

V: TRBV7-2
J: TRBJ2-2
size: -
D: -
DNA: TGTGCCAGCAGCTTAGGTCTATTGAACACCGGGGAGCTGTTTTTT
CDR3: CASSLGLLNTGELFF

V: TRBV3-1/TRBV3-2
J: TRBJ1-3
size: -
D: TRBD1
DNA: TGTGCCAGCAGCCAAGCAGGGGGCACTGGAAACACCATATATTTT
CDR3: CASSQAGGTGNTIYF

V: TRBV5-1
J: TRBJ1-6
size: once
D: -
DNA: TGCGCCAGCAGCTTGGCCTGGAGGGATAATTCACCCCTCCACTTT
CDR3: CASSLAWRDNSPLHF

V: TRBV28
J: TRBJ1-6
size: -
D: TRBD1
DNA: TGTGCCAGCAGAACCGGGACAGGGGCCCTTCCCCTCCACTTT
CDR3: CASRTGTGALPLHF

V: TRBV7-9
J: TRBJ1-2
size: few
D: -
DNA: TGTGCCAGCAGCTTATCTCAGGGTGGCTACACCTTC
CDR3: CASSLSQGGYTF

V: TRBV14
J: TRBJ2-7
size: -
D: -
DNA: TGTGCCAGCAGCCGGGTAGGACAGTCCTACGAGCAGTACTTC
CDR3: CASSRVGQSYEQYF

V: TRBV5-5
J: TRBJ2-7
size: -
D: TRBD1
DNA: TGTGCCAGCAGCGCGGACAGGGCTTACGAGCAGTACTTC
CDR3: CASSADRAYEQYF

V: TRBV5-1
J: TRBJ1-1
size: -
D: TRBD1
DNA: TGCGCCAGCAGCTTGGCCGGGACAGGCATGAACACTGAAGCTTTCTTT
CDR3: CASSLAGTGMNTEAFF

V: TRBV6-6
J: TRBJ1-5
size: -
D: -
DNA: TGTGCCAGCAGTCCCTCAGGGCCGGGCAATCAGCCCCAGCATTTT
CDR3: CASSPSGPGNQPQHF

V: TRBV5-1
J: TRBJ2-7
size: few
D: -
DNA: TGCGCCAGCAGCTTGGGTCCGGGGGACTACGAGCAGTACTTC
CDR3: CASSLGPGDYEQYF